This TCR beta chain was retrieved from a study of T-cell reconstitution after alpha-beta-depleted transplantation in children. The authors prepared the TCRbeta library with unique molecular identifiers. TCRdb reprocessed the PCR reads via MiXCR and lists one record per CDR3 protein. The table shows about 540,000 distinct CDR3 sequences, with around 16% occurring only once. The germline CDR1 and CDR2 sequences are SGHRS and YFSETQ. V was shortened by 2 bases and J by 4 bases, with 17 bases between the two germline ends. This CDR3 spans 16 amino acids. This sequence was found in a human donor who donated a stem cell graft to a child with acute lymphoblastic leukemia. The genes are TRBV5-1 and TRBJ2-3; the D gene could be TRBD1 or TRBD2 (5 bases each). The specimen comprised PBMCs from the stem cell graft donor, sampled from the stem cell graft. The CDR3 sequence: CASSFGRGERADTQYF. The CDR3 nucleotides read TGCGCCAGCAGCTTCGGTAGGGGAGAACGGGCAGATACGCAGTATTTT. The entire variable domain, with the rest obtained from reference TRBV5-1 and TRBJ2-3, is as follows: KAGVTQTPRYLIKTRGQQVTLSCSPISGHRSVSWYQQTPGQGLQFLFEYFSETQRNKGNFPGRFSGRQFSNSRSEMNVSTLELGDSALYLCASSFGRGERADTQYFGPGTRLTVL.